Listed below are T cell receptor beta chains from one sample, sequenced in a study of cytomegalovirus exposure and HLA in healthy donors. TCRdb's table, derived via immunoSEQ multiplex PCR, lists solely in-frame clones and lacks some. This table holds about 210,000 clones, roughly four fifths found once. The sample was PBMCs. The receptor source for this set is a woman aged 45 to 65 in good health and CMV-seropositive. The CDR3 runs from the conserved cysteine through the conserved F or W. D genes are given only for firm matches. Size values are once, few and many counts, or a class for expanded clones, and some rows have none.

size: NA
J: TRBJ2-5
D: TRBD1
V: TRBV7-9
DNA: TGTGCCAGCAGACCCACAACAGGGGTCGAGGAGACCCAGTACTTC
CDR3: CASRPTTGVEETQYF

size: NA
J: TRBJ1-2
D: NA
V: TRBV19
DNA: TGTGCCAGTAGTATAGGTCCAGGCCCTAACTATGGCTACACCTTC
CDR3: CASSIGPGPNYGYTF

size: NA
J: TRBJ2-5
D: TRBD1
V: TRBV27
DNA: TGTGCCAGCAGTTTATCCGGGACAGGGGTGGCGAAAGAGACCCAGTACTTC
CDR3: CASSLSGTGVAKETQYF

size: NA
J: TRBJ1-1
D: NA
V: TRBV18
DNA: TGTGCCAGCTCACCTAGGACCGGGGGGACTGAAGCTTTCTTT
CDR3: CASSPRTGGTEAFF

size: NA
J: TRBJ1-3
D: NA
V: TRBV7-2
DNA: TGTGCCAGCAGCCCACAGGGCTCTGGAAACACCATATATTTT
CDR3: CASSPQGSGNTIYF

size: NA
J: TRBJ1-1
D: TRBD1
V: TRBV27
DNA: TGTGCCAGCAGTTCATACAGGGGACTCTTGAACACTGAAGCTTTCTTT
CDR3: CASSSYRGLLNTEAFF

size: NA
J: TRBJ2-7
D: TRBD2
V: TRBV5-6
DNA: TGTGCCAGCAGCCGGGGGGGCTTCAAGCAGTACTTC
CDR3: CASSRGGFKQYF

size: NA
J: TRBJ1-1
D: NA
V: TRBV18
DNA: TGTGCCAGCTCACCACCGGGACTTGGGCGAACTGAAGCTTTCTTT
CDR3: CASSPPGLGRTEAFF

size: NA
J: TRBJ1-5
D: TRBD1
V: TRBV5-1
DNA: TGCGCCAGCAGCTTGGAAGGACAGGGTGGTCAGCCCCAGCATTTT
CDR3: CASSLEGQGGQPQHF

size: NA
J: TRBJ2-3
D: TRBD1
V: TRBV15
DNA: TGTGCCACCAGCAGACCAACCGGACAGGGGCAGGCAGATACGCAGTATTTT
CDR3: CATSRPTGQGQADTQYF

size: NA
J: TRBJ2-7
D: NA
V: TRBV10-3
DNA: TGTGCCATCAGCGACAGTAACTACGAGCAGTACTTC
CDR3: CAISDSNYEQYF

size: NA
J: TRBJ2-3
D: NA
V: TRBV5-1
DNA: TGCGCCAGCAGCTTCGGGGGAAGTAGCACAGATACGCAGTATTTT
CDR3: CASSFGGSSTDTQYF

size: NA
J: TRBJ1-1
D: NA
V: TRBV15
DNA: TGTGCCACCAGCAGACCCCCCGGGGCTGAAGCTTTCTTT
CDR3: CATSRPPGAEAFF

size: NA
J: TRBJ2-4
D: NA
V: TRBV19
DNA: TGTGCCAGTAGTATGAAAAGGGACTGGAACATTCAGTACTTC
CDR3: CASSMKRDWNIQYF

size: NA
J: TRBJ1-1
D: TRBD1
V: TRBV19
DNA: TGTGCCAGTGCAGGGGGCGTCGCTGAAGCTTTCTTT
CDR3: CASAGGVAEAFF

size: NA
J: TRBJ1-4
D: TRBD1
V: TRBV4-1
DNA: TGCGCCAGCAGCCAAGATACAGGGGGCGGAATAGATGAAAAACTGTTTTTT
CDR3: CASSQDTGGGIDEKLFF

size: NA
J: TRBJ2-7
D: TRBD2
V: TRBV4-1
DNA: TGCGCCAGCAGCCAAGGGCCCGGGACTAGCGGGGGATACGAGCAGTACTTC
CDR3: CASSQGPGTSGGYEQYF

size: once
J: TRBJ2-1
D: NA
V: TRBV9
DNA: TGTGCCAGCAGCGCCGCGGTGGGGCATGAGCAGTTCTTC
CDR3: CASSAAVGHEQFF

size: NA
J: TRBJ2-1
D: TRBD2
V: TRBV15
DNA: TGTGCCACCAGCAGAGGGACTAGCGGTAGCTCCTACAATGAGCAGTTCTTC
CDR3: CATSRGTSGSSYNEQFF

size: NA
J: TRBJ1-1
D: NA
V: TRBV28
DNA: TGTGCCAGCAGTTTTAGGACCCAGGGGACTGAAGCTTTCTTT
CDR3: CASSFRTQGTEAFF

size: NA
J: TRBJ2-3
D: NA
V: TRBV15
DNA: TGTGCCACCAGCAGGAGCCAGGCTCTTGATACGCAGTATTTT
CDR3: CATSRSQALDTQYF

size: NA
J: TRBJ2-1
D: TRBD1
V: TRBV5-1
DNA: TGCGCCAGCAGCCGCGTGGGACAGGGGTTCCCCTATGAGCAGTTCTTC
CDR3: CASSRVGQGFPYEQFF

size: NA
J: TRBJ1-2
D: NA
V: TRBV5-1
DNA: TGCGCCAGCAGCTTGAACGGTATAAGCGACTATGGCTACACCTTC
CDR3: CASSLNGISDYGYTF

size: NA
J: TRBJ2-2
D: NA
V: TRBV7-2
DNA: TGTGCCAGCAGCCGGGGGAACACCGGGGAGCTGTTTTTT
CDR3: CASSRGNTGELFF

size: NA
J: TRBJ1-1
D: NA
V: TRBV27
DNA: TGTGCCAGCAGTTTATCGTACCCACAGGGCAGGGGAGAGACTGAAGCTTTCTTT
CDR3: CASSLSYPQGRGETEAFF

size: once
J: TRBJ2-2
D: NA
V: TRBV6-1
DNA: TGTGCCAGCAGTGCCCCACTAATCTATCCCGGGGAGCTGTTTTTT
CDR3: CASSAPLIYPGELFF

size: NA
J: TRBJ1-5
D: TRBD1
V: TRBV29-1
DNA: TGCAGCGTTAAGACAGGGGTGAATCAGCCCCAGCATTTT
CDR3: CSVKTGVNQPQHF

size: NA
J: TRBJ1-1
D: NA
V: TRBV10-2
DNA: TGCGCCAGCAGTGAGTCGTGGGCGTGGAACACTGAAGCTTTCTTT
CDR3: CASSESWAWNTEAFF

size: NA
J: TRBJ1-2
D: TRBD1
V: TRBV5-6
DNA: TGTGCCAGCAGCCCCCTGCTTAAGACAGGGAACTATGGCTACACCTTC
CDR3: CASSPLLKTGNYGYTF

size: NA
J: TRBJ2-5
D: TRBD1
V: TRBV28
DNA: TGTGCCAGCAGTTTGGGGACAGGGGGAAGGGTGGGGGAGCAGTACTTC
CDR3: CASSLGTGGRVGEQYF

size: NA
J: TRBJ2-1
D: NA
V: TRBV7-3
DNA: TGTGCCAGCAGCTTAAACAGCTTAAATGAGCAGTTCTTC
CDR3: CASSLNSLNEQFF

size: NA
J: TRBJ1-4
D: NA
V: TRBV5-1
DNA: TGCGCCAGCAGCTTGTCGGTTATAACAACTAATGAAAAACTGTTTTTT
CDR3: CASSLSVITTNEKLFF

size: NA
J: TRBJ1-1
D: TRBD1
V: TRBV19
DNA: TGTGCCAGTAGTATGGGACCTCGAACAGGGGACACTGAAGCTTTCTTT
CDR3: CASSMGPRTGDTEAFF

size: NA
J: TRBJ2-1
D: TRBD2
V: TRBV6-1
DNA: TGTGCCAGCACCGCGAGGTGGGGGGGTTCAAATGAGCAGTTCTTC
CDR3: CASTARWGGSNEQFF

size: NA
J: TRBJ2-3
D: TRBD2
V: TRBV5-1
DNA: TGCGCCAGCAGCTCACTAGCGGGGGTCCTAGATACGCAGTATTTT
CDR3: CASSSLAGVLDTQYF

size: NA
J: TRBJ1-1
D: NA
V: TRBV7-9
DNA: TGTGCCAGCAGCTCACAACAATCGGGGGTCAATGGGAACACTGAAGCTTTCTTT
CDR3: CASSSQQSGVNGNTEAFF

size: NA
J: TRBJ1-2
D: NA
V: TRBV5-4
DNA: TGTGCCAGCAGCTTTTTACAGGGAATCGAAAACACCTTC
CDR3: CASSFLQGIENTF

size: NA
J: TRBJ1-5
D: NA
V: TRBV9
DNA: TGTGCCAGCACCCTAAATCAGCCCCAGCATTTT
CDR3: CASTLNQPQHF

size: once
J: TRBJ2-5
D: TRBD2
V: TRBV12-5
DNA: TGTGCTAGTGGTCAAAGCGGGGTTCGAGAGACCCAGTACTTC
CDR3: CASGQSGVRETQYF

size: NA
J: TRBJ1-3
D: TRBD1
V: TRBV19
DNA: TGTGCCAGTAGTTCGAGACAGGGACCCTCTGGAAACACCATATATTTT
CDR3: CASSSRQGPSGNTIYF

size: NA
J: TRBJ1-2
D: NA
V: TRBV7-9
DNA: TGTGCCAGCAGCTCGCCGAGGGCCCCCAAGTTTGACTACACCTTC
CDR3: CASSSPRAPKFDYTF

size: NA
J: TRBJ1-5
D: NA
V: TRBV19
DNA: TGTGCCAGTAGTATCGAACAGGGTAGTATGCCCCAGCATTTT
CDR3: CASSIEQGSMPQHF

size: NA
J: TRBJ2-5
D: NA
V: TRBV5-6
DNA: TGTGCCAGCAGCTCCCAGCGGGCCGGCACCCAGTACTTC
CDR3: CASSSQRAGTQYF

size: NA
J: TRBJ2-3
D: TRBD1
V: TRBV5-1
DNA: TGCGCCAGCAGCTTGGCGCAGGGGGCGGATACGCAGTATTTT
CDR3: CASSLAQGADTQYF

size: NA
J: TRBJ2-2
D: NA
V: TRBV5-1
DNA: TGCGCCAGCAGCTTGAGCCCTTCGAACACCGGGGAGCTGTTTTTT
CDR3: CASSLSPSNTGELFF

size: NA
J: TRBJ1-2
D: NA
V: TRBV6-1
DNA: TGTGCCAGCAGTGAACAGGGGACCTGGGGCTACACCTTC
CDR3: CASSEQGTWGYTF

size: NA
J: TRBJ1-4
D: TRBD1
V: TRBV5-1
DNA: TGCGCCAGCAGCTTCGGACAGGCTAGGGAAAAACTGTTTTTT
CDR3: CASSFGQAREKLFF

size: NA
J: TRBJ1-3
D: NA
V: TRBV6-5
DNA: TGTGCCAGCAAGCCGAGCTTATCAGGAAACACCATATATTTT
CDR3: CASKPSLSGNTIYF

size: NA
J: TRBJ1-6
D: NA
V: TRBV5-1
DNA: TGCGCCAGCAGGGAGGACAGCTCCTATAATTCACCCCTCCACTTT
CDR3: CASREDSSYNSPLHF

size: NA
J: TRBJ2-5
D: TRBD1
V: TRBV7-2
DNA: TGTGCCAGCAGCTTAACGGCAGGGGGCTGGCAAGAGACCCAGTACTTC
CDR3: CASSLTAGGWQETQYF

size: NA
J: TRBJ2-7
D: NA
V: TRBV18
DNA: TGTGCCAGCTCCCCTGGAGGGACCTACGAGCAGTACTTC
CDR3: CASSPGGTYEQYF

size: NA
J: TRBJ1-1
D: NA
V: TRBV7-2
DNA: TGTGCCAGCAGTACAGACCGGACAGCATTGTTAGCTTTCTTT
CDR3: CASSTDRTALLAFF

size: NA
J: TRBJ2-1
D: NA
V: TRBV19
DNA: TGTGCCAGTTCGTGGGGGAACAGGGATGAGCAGTTCTTC
CDR3: CASSWGNRDEQFF

size: once
J: TRBJ1-2
D: TRBD1
V: TRBV13
DNA: TGTGCCAGCAGCCGCCGGGGGACAGGGACTAACTATGGCTACACCTTC
CDR3: CASSRRGTGTNYGYTF

size: NA
J: TRBJ2-7
D: TRBD2
V: TRBV5-1
DNA: TGCGCCAGCAGCTTGGTTGATAGCGGGGGTTACGAGCAGTACTTC
CDR3: CASSLVDSGGYEQYF

size: NA
J: TRBJ1-1
D: NA
V: TRBV7-8
DNA: TGTGCCAGCAGCTTAGAAGTCGCAATGAGTTACACTGAAGCTTTCTTT
CDR3: CASSLEVAMSYTEAFF

size: NA
J: TRBJ1-2
D: TRBD1
V: TRBV28
DNA: TGTGCCAGCTTGGCAGGGGGGAACTATGGCTACACCTTC
CDR3: CASLAGGNYGYTF

size: NA
J: TRBJ1-4
D: NA
V: TRBV30
DNA: TGTGCCTGGAGTTCTCTTGGAGGGTGGAGCGAAAAACTGTTTTTT
CDR3: CAWSSLGGWSEKLFF

size: NA
J: TRBJ1-4
D: NA
V: TRBV28
DNA: TGTGCCAGCAGTTCCCAGGGTGAAAAACTGTTTTTT
CDR3: CASSSQGEKLFF

size: few
J: TRBJ1-6
D: NA
V: TRBV6-1
DNA: TGTGCCAGCAGGGCCAGCTCCTATAATTCACCCCTCCACTTT
CDR3: CASRASSYNSPLHF